The 25 T cell receptor beta chains presented below share a single source sample, sequenced in a study of cytomegalovirus exposure and HLA in healthy donors. Here immunoSEQ multiplex PCR was the method, and the copy in TCRdb shows in-frame clones only, minus some. The repertoire holds around 300,000 clones, with 70% to 90% as singletons. The sequencing sample was made of PBMCs. The receptors derive from a woman aged 18-29 years in good health and CMV-seronegative.

In regard to this clone: Other DNA sequences in the sample encode the same CDR3. V gene TRBV7-9 combines with J gene TRBJ2-7; 8 positions agree with TRBD1. This CDR3 is 15 amino acids long. Germline V lookup: CDR1 SEHNR, CDR2 FQNEAQ (reference sequence). V gave up 5 bases and J gave up 0 bases; unmatched junction bases: 6. CDR3 sequence reads: CASSTRQGSSYEQYF. The CDR3, as DNA: TGTGCCAGCAGCACGAGACAGGGGAGCTCCTACGAGCAGTACTTC.

The chain joins TRBV10-1 to TRBJ2-2; TRBD2 matches 10 bases. Germline lookup yields CDR1 WNHNN and CDR2 SYGVQD (reference sequence). The CDR3 has 13 amino acids. V dropped 8 bases and J dropped 6; count of bases not matched to a gene: 3. This chain's CDR3 is CASASGGAGELFF. CDR3 in DNA: TGCGCCAGCGCTAGCGGGGGCGCCGGGGAGCTGTTTTTT.

This clone has just one count. The rearrangement uses TRBV29-1 and TRBJ2-1, with 8 bases that match TRBD2. Germline CDR1 SQVTM, CDR2 ANQGSEA. The CDR3 consists of 14 residues. With V trimmed by 2 bases and J by 7 bases, 7 bases remained unmatched. CDR3 residues: CSVEQPSGWNEQFF. CDR3 coding DNA: TGCAGCGTTGAACAGCCTAGCGGGTGGAATGAGCAGTTCTTC.

The chain couples TRBV4-1 to TRBJ1-1; tentatively, D is TRBD1 (5 bases). V was clipped by 0 bases and J by 4 bases, with 15 bases between them. Germline CDR1 is MGHRA and CDR2 is YSYEKL. The length of the CDR3 is 16 residues. The CDR3 coding sequence is TGCGCCAGCAGCCAAGAGGGGGGAGGGATCTCCACTGAAGCTTTCTTT. Encoded protein: CASSQEGGGISTEAFF.

The rearrangement uses TRBV7-2 and TRBJ2-2; perhaps TRBD1 as D (5 bases). The CDR3 length is 14 residues. V shed 0 bases and J shed 7 bases, with 9 bases lying between them. Germline CDR1 and CDR2: SGHTA and FQGNSA. The CDR3 loop reads CASSLATVFGELFF. CDR3 DNA sequence: TGTGCCAGCAGCTTAGCGACAGTTTTCGGGGAGCTGTTTTTT.

The chain uses TRBV5-6 and TRBJ2-7, with TRBD2 matching over 7 bases. Per the germline V gene, CDR1 is SGHDT and CDR2 is YYEEEE. This CDR3 is built from 14 residues. Trimming at V came to 1 base and at J to 6 bases, leaving 7 bases not matched to a gene. CDR3 protein: CASSLLAGVLEQYF. The CDR3 coding sequence is TGTGCCAGCAGCTTGTTGGCGGGAGTACTCGAGCAGTACTTC.

The gene calls are TRBV29-1 and TRBJ2-2; 11 nucleotides match TRBD1. V was pared by 5 bases and J by 4 bases, with 9 bases of the junction left unmatched. The V gene's germline CDR1 is SQVTM and CDR2 ANQGSEA. The CDR3 is 16 amino acids. CDR3 in amino acids: CSVTPSGTGGTGELFF. The CDR3 DNA follows: TGCAGCGTTACTCCCTCGGGGACAGGGGGCACCGGGGAGCTGTTTTTT.

This rearrangement joins TRBV6-5 to TRBJ1-2; 7 positions match TRBD1. Germline V lookup: CDR1 MNHEY, CDR2 SVGAGI. Trimming took 4 bases from V and 8 from J; bases not matched to a gene: 7. The CDR3 is made up of 13 amino acids. As DNA, the CDR3 is TGTGCCAGCAGTTTAGAGGGGGCGCGAGGCTACACCTTC. This encodes CASSLEGARGYTF.

The rearrangement joins TRBV6-4 to TRBJ2-1; 10 nucleotides align to TRBD2. CDR1 and CDR2 from the germline V gene are MRHNA and SNTAGT. With V trimmed by 6 bases and J by 7 bases, 9 bases remained unmatched. The CDR3 length is 15 residues. CDR3 in amino acids: CASSQTSGEVNEQFF. The DNA for the CDR3 is TGTGCCAGCAGCCAAACTAGCGGGGAAGTAAATGAGCAGTTCTTC.

The CDR3 loop is CASSLGTSLFSETQYF. The CDR3 nucleotides read TGTGCCAGCAGTTTGGGCACCTCCCTGTTTAGTGAGACCCAGTACTTC. V is TRBV27 and J is TRBJ2-5; no reliable D call. Germline lookup yields CDR1 MNHEY and CDR2 SMNVEV (reference sequence). The ends were cut back, 3 bases at V and 5 bases at J, with 19 bases in the middle. This CDR3 spans 16 amino acids.

The chain links TRBV10-3 to TRBJ2-3, with TRBD2 matching 14 bases. Germline V gene data show CDR1 as ENHRY and CDR2 as SYGVKD. Trimming took 2 bases from V and 6 from J; bases not matched to a gene: 7. The CDR3 is 17 amino acids. CDR3 nucleotide sequence: TGTGCCATCAGTGAGGTGACTAGCGGGGGGGCCAGGGATACGCAGTATTTT. Protein sequence: CAISEVTSGGARDTQYF.

The chain couples TRBV27 to TRBJ1-2; a weak D match, TRBD1 (6 bases). Trimming removed 3 bases at V and 4 bases at J, with 12 bases between. The CDR3 length is 14 residues. CDR1 and CDR2 from the germline V gene are MNHEY and SMNVEV (reference sequence). The CDR3 nucleotides are TGTGCCAGCAGTTTTGGACAGCATCTCTATGGCTACACCTTC. This sequence encodes CASSFGQHLYGYTF.

The chain carries TRBV5-8 and TRBJ1-5; D remains unclear. Trimming removed 1 base at V and 7 bases at J, with 6 bases between. Germline CDR1 is SGHTS and CDR2 is YDEGEE. The length of the CDR3 is 12 residues. In DNA, the CDR3 is TGTGCCAGCAGCTTGCGGGGACAGCCCCAGCATTTT. This sequence encodes CASSLRGQPQHF.

This clone was counted a few times. The V call is TRBV27, the J call TRBJ2-5; D is perhaps TRBD2 (5 bases). Germline values: CDR1 MNHEY, CDR2 SMNVEV (reference sequence). This CDR3 is built from 15 residues. V lost 2 bases and J lost 2, with 12 bases in between. DNA for the CDR3: TGTGCCAGCAGTTTACCCCCCCCGGGGCAAGAGACCCAGTACTTC. It is translated as CASSLPPPGQETQYF.

A few counts support this clone. This chain's CDR3 is CSAGSLSRYEQYF. The CDR3 DNA sequence: TGCAGCGCCGGGAGCCTCTCCAGGTACGAGCAGTACTTC. The gene calls are TRBV29-1 and TRBJ2-7; tentative D call: TRBD2 (6 bases). The CDR3 sequence is 13 residues long. Germline CDR1 reads SQVTM; CDR2 reads ANQGSEA. V was clipped by 7 bases and J by 4 bases, with 17 bases between them.

The genes are TRBV7-3 and TRBJ2-7, with 9 nucleotides matching TRBD2. CDR1 is SGHTA and CDR2 is FQGTGA in the germline V gene. V trimming: 5 bases; J trimming: 2 bases; junction bases outside the gene matches: 7. The CDR3 contains 15 residues. The CDR3 region is CASSIGTSSPYEQYF. The CDR3 region has the DNA TGTGCCAGCAGCATAGGGACTAGCAGTCCCTACGAGCAGTACTTC.

The rearrangement joins TRBV5-1 to TRBJ2-1; 12 bases map to TRBD2. Per germline, CDR1 SGHRS and CDR2 YFSETQ. V shed 3 bases and J 5 bases; nucleotides not matched to a gene: 12. This CDR3 comprises 18 residues. CDR3 residues: CASSSPSTTSGGNNEQFF. As DNA, the CDR3 is TGCGCCAGCAGCTCACCATCAACGACTAGCGGGGGAAACAATGAGCAGTTCTTC.

The V call is TRBV6-5, the J call TRBJ2-1; no reliable D call. V was trimmed by 6 bases and J by 9 bases, leaving 15 bases between them. This CDR3 region has 13 residues. Germline CDR1 MNHEY, CDR2 SVGAGI. For the CDR3, the DNA is TGTGCCAGCAGGAACCGACACGTTCGTGAGCAGTTCTTC. Encoded protein: CASRNRHVREQFF.

This clone came up once. V is TRBV27 and J is TRBJ2-7, with 9 nucleotides matching TRBD1. V dropped 2 bases and J dropped 7; count of bases not matched to a gene: 9. The CDR3 length is 15 residues. In germline, CDR1 is MNHEY, CDR2 SMNVEV (reference sequence). The CDR3 is CASSLSRTGAREQYF. CDR3 sequence (DNA): TGTGCCAGCAGTTTAAGTAGGACAGGGGCTAGAGAGCAGTACTTC.

The chain is built from TRBV6-4 and TRBJ1-2, with 7 bases that match TRBD1. This CDR3 region has 14 residues. With 6 bases clipped from V and 5 bases from J, the junction kept 9 bases outside the gene matches. CDR1 and CDR2 from the germline V gene are MRHNA and SNTAGT. CDR3 DNA: TGTGCCAGCAGCGATACAGGGGCTTGGTATGGCTACACCTTC. As protein: CASSDTGAWYGYTF.

The genes are TRBV2 and TRBJ2-7; 8 nucleotides agree with TRBD2. CDR1 is SNHLY and CDR2 is FYNNEI in the germline V gene. This CDR3 region has 14 residues. The junction had 11 bases not matched to a gene; V was cut back by 11 bases and J by 2 bases. CDR3 coding DNA: TGTGCCGGGAGACTAGCGCAGTATGCCTACGAGCAGTACTTC. Amino acids: CAGRLAQYAYEQYF.

The chain couples TRBV2 to TRBJ2-1; D gene ambiguous. V was shortened by 7 bases and J by 0 bases, with 13 bases between the two germline ends. Germline V CDR1 and CDR2: SNHLY, FYNNEI. The length of the CDR3 is 15 residues. CDR3 sequence (DNA): TGTGCCAGCAAAATGCGGTTAAGCTCCTACAATGAGCAGTTCTTC. It specifies CASKMRLSSYNEQFF.

The CDR3 sequence: CASSFSTGTVTYEQYF. CDR3 nucleotide sequence: TGTGCCAGCAGTTTTTCAACCGGGACAGTGACCTACGAGCAGTACTTC. The chain combines TRBV27 with TRBJ2-7; 7 bases are a match to TRBD1. V shed 3 bases and J 2 bases; nucleotides not matched to a gene: 10. This CDR3 spans 16 amino acids. Germline V gene sequence: CDR1 MNHEY, CDR2 SMNVEV (reference sequence).

The V gene is TRBV6-5, the J gene TRBJ1-5; TRBD1 matches 9 bases. The CDR3 sequence is 15 residues long. J lost 5 bases, V lost 8 bases, and 10 bases had no gene match. Per germline, CDR1 MNHEY and CDR2 SVGAGI. The CDR3 bases are TGTGCCAGCGGACGGACAGGGGTTCCTTATCAGCCCCAGCATTTT. Its translation is CASGRTGVPYQPQHF.

This chain connects TRBV7-6 to TRBJ1-1, with D possibly being TRBD1 (6 bases). Germline-derived CDR1 and CDR2 are SGHVS and FNYEAQ. This CDR3 has 15 residues. V was cut by 4 bases and J by 4 bases, with 16 bases left in between. The CDR3 here is CASSSPGGPITEAFF. The CDR3 DNA is TGTGCCAGCAGCTCCCCGGGGGGGCCGATCACTGAAGCTTTCTTT.